Shown below are 8 T cell receptor beta chains from a single sample sequenced in a study of early T cells in non-severe SARS-CoV-2 infection. Via MiXCR, TCRdb re-called the 5' RACE reads, giving one row per CDR3 protein. Among just under 60,000 distinct CDR3 sequences listed, about 8% were seen once. The sequencing sample was made of whole blood. Receptor source: an adult who was a healthcare worker with PCR-confirmed SARS-CoV-2 infection or an uninfected control (not recorded which).

Turning to this clonotype: This clone may be a read error of a much larger clone one base away. This chain links TRBV24-1 with TRBJ2-2; 9 bases are a match to TRBD1. CDR3 length: 15 residues. Germline CDR1 is KGHDR and CDR2 is SFDVKD. V dropped 3 bases and J dropped 7; count of bases not matched to a gene: 5. The CDR3 bases are TGTGCCACCAGTGATACAGGGGGCCTCATCGGGGAGCTGTTTTTT. It codes for CATSDTGGLIGELFF.

The chain links TRBV15 to TRBJ2-7; D is possibly TRBD1 (6 bases). Trimming shortened V by 8 bases and J by 3 bases, and 14 bases separated the two germline ends. CDR1 is LNHNV, CDR2 YYDKDF, per germline (reference sequence). This CDR3 is built from 13 residues. CDR3 DNA sequence: TGTGCCACCGGTCCGGACAGAGGCTACGAGCAGTACTTC. Amino acid sequence: CATGPDRGYEQYF.

This clonotype has just a few counts. The V gene is TRBV5-4, the J gene TRBJ2-4; 7 bases match TRBD2. CDR3 length: 19 residues. Trimming cost V 0 bases and J 1 base; bases outside gene matches: 13. Germline V gene lookup returns CDR1 SGHNT and CDR2 YYREEE (reference sequence). The CDR3 bases are TGTGCCAGCAGCTTGGTCTTGCGGGAGAGGGATCTCGCCAAAAACATTCAGTACTTC. This encodes CASSLVLRERDLAKNIQYF. The variable domain in full, completed from reference TRBV5-4 and TRBJ2-4, reads ETGVTQSPTHLIKTRGQQVTLRCSSQSGHNTVSWYQQALGQGPQFIFQYYREEENGRGNFPPRFSGLQFPNYSSELNVNALELDDSALYLCASSLVLRERDLAKNIQYFGAGTRLSVL.

This clonotype was recorded a few times. The V gene is TRBV20-1, the J gene TRBJ2-3; D not certain. Germline loops: CDR1 DFQATT, CDR2 SNEGSKA (reference sequence). The CDR3 covers 14 residues. The CDR3 region has the DNA TGCAGCGTGCCTGGCGGCTATAGCACAGATACGCAGTATTTT. Its protein is CSVPGGYSTDTQYF.

The rearrangement links TRBV7-2 to TRBJ2-7; TRBD1 might be the D (6 bases). Trimming removed 2 bases at V and 3 bases at J, with 11 bases between. CDR1 SGHTA and CDR2 FQGNSA come from the germline V gene. The CDR3 spans 14 residues. The CDR3 region is CASSLITGNYEQYF. In DNA, the CDR3 is TGTGCCAGCAGCTTAATAACAGGGAACTACGAGCAGTACTTC.

This clonotype was detected ten times or more. The genes are TRBV30 and TRBJ1-1; D not certain. From germline, CDR1 is GTSNPN and CDR2 SVGIG (reference sequence). V gave up 4 bases and J gave up 8 bases, with 14 bases separating them. The CDR3 length is 12 residues. CDR3 region: CAWNLAAAEAFF. The CDR3 DNA reads TGTGCCTGGAATCTGGCGGCAGCCGAAGCTTTCTTT.

This clonotype showed up just a few times. V is TRBV15 and J is TRBJ2-5; D possibly corresponds to TRBD2 (6 bases). The CDR3 length is 17 residues. Looked up from germline, CDR1 is LNHNV and CDR2 is YYDKDF (reference sequence). Trimming took off 7 bases at V and 4 bases at J, with 25 bases between the two ends. CDR3 amino acids: CATIKRSPREPVETQYF. The CDR3 DNA reads TGTGCCACCATCAAAAGATCCCCCCGGGAGCCGGTAGAGACCCAGTACTTC.

This clonotype has more than one count but fewer than ten. The rearrangement links TRBV11-2 to TRBJ1-2; no clear D. This CDR3 is 12 amino acids long. Trimming shortened V by 4 bases and J by 4 bases, and 7 bases separated the two germline ends. Germline V gene lookup returns CDR1 SGHAT and CDR2 FQNNGV. The CDR3 spells CASSSTGYGYTF. The CDR3 nucleotides are TGTGCCAGCAGCTCCACCGGCTATGGCTACACCTTC.